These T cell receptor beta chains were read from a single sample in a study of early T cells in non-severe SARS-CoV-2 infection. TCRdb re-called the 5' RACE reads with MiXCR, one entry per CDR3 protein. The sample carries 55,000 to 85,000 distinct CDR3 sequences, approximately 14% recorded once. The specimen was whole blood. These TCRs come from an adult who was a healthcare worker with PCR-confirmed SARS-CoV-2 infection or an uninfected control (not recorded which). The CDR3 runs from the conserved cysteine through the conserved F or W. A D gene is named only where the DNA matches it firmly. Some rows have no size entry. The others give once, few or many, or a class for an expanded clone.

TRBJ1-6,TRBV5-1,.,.,TGCGCCAGCAGCTTGGACGGTCAGGGTAATTCACCCCTCCACTTT,CASSLDGQGNSPLHF
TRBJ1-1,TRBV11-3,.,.,TGTGCCAGCAGCCGAAGGATGAACACTGAAGCTTTCTTT,CASSRRMNTEAFF
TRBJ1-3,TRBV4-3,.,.,TGCGCCAGCAGCCAAGTTATGACCTCGGGGCACACCATATATTTT,CASSQVMTSGHTIYF
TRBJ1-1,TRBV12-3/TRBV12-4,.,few,TGTGCCAGCAGTTTCAGGTGGGCTGAAGCTTTCTTT,CASSFRWAEAFF
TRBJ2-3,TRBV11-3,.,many,TGTGCCAGCAGCTCCGGGGGAGGCACCACAGATACGCAGTATTTT,CASSSGGGTTDTQYF
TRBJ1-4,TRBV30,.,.,TGTGCCTGGAGTTTAGGGACAACTAATGAAAAACTGTTTTTT,CAWSLGTTNEKLFF
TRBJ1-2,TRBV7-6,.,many,TGTGCCAGCAGCTCGACAGCCTATGGCTACACCTTC,CASSSTAYGYTF
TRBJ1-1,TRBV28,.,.,TGTGCCAGCAGTTTCCGGGGGGGAGCTTTCTTT,CASSFRGGAFF
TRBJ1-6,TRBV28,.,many,TGTGCCAGCAGCCTTCCCCTGGACGATTCGGATAATTCACCCCTCCACTTT,CASSLPLDDSDNSPLHF
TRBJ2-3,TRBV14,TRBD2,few,TGTGCCAGCAGCCGAGGGACTAGCGGGGGGTACCTCACAGATACGCAGTATTTT,CASSRGTSGGYLTDTQYF
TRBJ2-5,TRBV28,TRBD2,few,TGTGCCAGCAGTTCCCTAGCGGGGCAAGAGACCCAGTACTTC,CASSSLAGQETQYF
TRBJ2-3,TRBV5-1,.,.,TGCGCCAGCAGCCCGGGTCGAGATACGCAGTATTTT,CASSPGRDTQYF
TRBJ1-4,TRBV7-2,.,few,TGTGCCAGCAGGATGGACGGAGGAGGGGAAAAACTGTTTTTT,CASRMDGGGEKLFF
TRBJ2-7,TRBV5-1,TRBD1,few,TGCGCCAGCAGCTGGGGGGACAGGGGTTACGAGCAGTACTTC,CASSWGDRGYEQYF
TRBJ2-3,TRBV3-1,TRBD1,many,TGTGCCAGCAGCCAAGCTGGGACAGGGTTCTGGACCACGCAGTATTTT,CASSQAGTGFWTTQYF
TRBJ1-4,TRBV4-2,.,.,TGTGCCAGCAGCCAAGGGCGTGGCCAGGGTGACGAAAAACTGTTTTTT,CASSQGRGQGDEKLFF
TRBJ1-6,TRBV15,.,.,TGTGCCACCAGTAAAACAGGGACCTCCGGGGTCCACTTT,CATSKTGTSGVHF
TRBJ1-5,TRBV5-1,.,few,TGCGCCAGCAGGGCCGGTGACAGCACCAATCAGCCCCAGCATTTT,CASRAGDSTNQPQHF
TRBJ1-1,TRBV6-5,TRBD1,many,TGTGCCAGCACCCGTTCGACAGGGATGAACACTGAAGCTTTCTTT,CASTRSTGMNTEAFF
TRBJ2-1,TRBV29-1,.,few,TGCAGCGTTGAAGGTGCGGGAAGAGGCACCTACAATGAGCAGTTCTTC,CSVEGAGRGTYNEQFF
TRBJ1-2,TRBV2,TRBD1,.,TGTGCCAGCAGTGAGGGACAGGGCTATGGCTACACCTTC,CASSEGQGYGYTF
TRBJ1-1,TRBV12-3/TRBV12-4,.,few,TGTGCCAGCAACCCCCGGGCAGGGATGAACACTGAAGCTTTCTTT,CASNPRAGMNTEAFF
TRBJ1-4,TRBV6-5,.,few,TGTGCCAGCAGTGAAGGGGGGGCAGCTAATGAAAAACTGTTTTTT,CASSEGGAANEKLFF
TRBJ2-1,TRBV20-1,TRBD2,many,TGCAGTGGATCGCTAGCGGGGGTCTCCTACAATGAGCAGTTCTTC,CSGSLAGVSYNEQFF
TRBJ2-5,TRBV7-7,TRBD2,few,TGTGCCAGCAGCTTAGCGCTTACGGGGGGGCTGGAAGAGACCCAGTACTTC,CASSLALTGGLEETQYF
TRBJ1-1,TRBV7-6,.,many,TGTGCCAGCAGCCAAGACAGCAACACTGAATCTTTCTTT,CASSQDSNTESFF
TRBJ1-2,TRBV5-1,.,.,TGCGCCAGCAGCCCTGGACAGATCGCTAACTATGGCTACACCTTC,CASSPGQIANYGYTF
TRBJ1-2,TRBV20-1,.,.,TGCAGTGGGCTCGGGGGGGCGGATGGCTACACCTTC,CSGLGGADGYTF
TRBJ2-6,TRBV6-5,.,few,TGTGCCAGCACCCGACGCACTCCTGGGGCCAACGTCCTGACTTTC,CASTRRTPGANVLTF
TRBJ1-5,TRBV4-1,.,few,TGCGCCAGCAGCCAAGTGGTCCTAAGCAATCAGCCCCAGCATTTT,CASSQVVLSNQPQHF
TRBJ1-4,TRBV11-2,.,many,TGTGCCAGCAGCCTTCGACGGGGGGTCAGCAATGAAAAACTGTTTTTT,CASSLRRGVSNEKLFF
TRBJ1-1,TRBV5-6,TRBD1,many,TGTGCCAGCAGCTTGGCTGGCAGGGGGCATACTGAAGCTTTCTTT,CASSLAGRGHTEAFF
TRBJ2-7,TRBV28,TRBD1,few,TGTGCCAGCGCCTCAGGGACAGTCTCCTACGAGCAGTACTTC,CASASGTVSYEQYF
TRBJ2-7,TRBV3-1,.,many,TGTGCCAGCAGCCAAGAAGCTCTGGTGGGCGGGGGCACCTACGAGCAGTACTTC,CASSQEALVGGGTYEQYF
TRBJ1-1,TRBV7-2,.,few,TGTGCCAGCAGCTTATTGGTTAGCGACACTGAAGCTTTCTTT,CASSLLVSDTEAFF
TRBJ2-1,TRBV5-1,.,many,TGCGCCAGCAGCTTGGTCAGGGGAAAGAGCAATGAGCAGTTCTTC,CASSLVRGKSNEQFF
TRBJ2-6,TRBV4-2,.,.,TGTGCCAGCAGCCTCGAGAGAGAACTAAGCTCTGGGGCCAACGTCCTGACTTTC,CASSLERELSSGANVLTF
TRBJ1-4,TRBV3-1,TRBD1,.,TGTGCCAGCAGCCAACGACAGGGGTTTGAAAAACTGTTTTTT,CASSQRQGFEKLFF
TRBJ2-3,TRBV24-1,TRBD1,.,TGTGCCACCAGTGATCCACAGGGGGCGGAGGATACGCAGTATTTT,CATSDPQGAEDTQYF
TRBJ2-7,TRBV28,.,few,TGTGCCAGCAGTTTATCGGTAGGGTGGCAGTCCTACGAGCAGTACTTC,CASSLSVGWQSYEQYF
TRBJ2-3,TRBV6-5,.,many,TGTGCCAGCAGTTACTCCGAGGGACTCACAGATACGCAGTATTTT,CASSYSEGLTDTQYF